These 5 T cell receptor beta chains were sequenced from one sample in a study of prognosis after radiotherapy for stage I lung cancer. Amplification of TCR beta CDR3 from genomic DNA used two-round multiplex PCR. First-round PCR amplification was performed with primers specific to each TRBV and TRBJ gene. TCRdb processed the multiplex PCR reads anew with MiXCR; each CDR3 protein has one entry. Of about 13,000 distinct CDR3 sequences in the sample, 30% to 40% are singletons; the top ten hold about 30%. The sequencing here drew on PBMCs, taken before or after stereotactic body radiation therapy (not recorded which). The receptors originated from a donor older than 45 with non-small cell lung cancer.

By proportion, this clonotype is medium-sized (0.01 to 0.1%). This chain joins TRBV28 and TRBJ1-6; 7 nucleotides match TRBD1. Germline loops: CDR1 MDHEN, CDR2 SYDVKM. CDR3 size: 16 residues. Trimming at V came to 3 bases and at J to 4 bases, leaving 6 bases not matched to a gene. CDR3 loop: CASSLYYRGYNSPLHF. The CDR3 nucleotides are TGTGCCAGCAGTTTGTACTACAGGGGATATAATTCACCCCTCCACTTT.

About this clonotype: It differs at one base from a far larger clone, so likely a read error. V gene TRBV6-4 combines with J gene TRBJ2-2; D gene ambiguous. CDR1 is MRHNA, CDR2 SNTAGT, per germline. The CDR3 contains 13 residues. CDR3 in amino acids: CASSYSIRQELFF. The CDR3 coding sequence is TGTGCCAGCAGTTACTCCATCAGACAGGAGCTGTTTTTT.

The rearrangement joins TRBV5-1 to TRBJ2-7; D is ambiguous. The ends were cut back, 1 base at V and 6 bases at J, with 11 bases in the middle. CDR1 and CDR2 from the germline V gene are SGHRS and YFSETQ. CDR3 length: 13 amino acids. CDR3 in DNA: TGCGCCAGCAGCTTGACTTCGGCGCTCGAGCAGTACTTC. Encoded protein: CASSLTSALEQYF. The full variable domain, rest sourced from reference TRBV5-1 and TRBJ2-7, is KAGVTQTPRYLIKTRGQQVTLSCSPISGHRSVSWYQQTPGQGLQFLFEYFSETQRNKGNFPGRFSGRQFSNSRSEMNVSTLELGDSALYLCASSLTSALEQYFGPGTRLTVT.

This clonotype came up many times. The chain links TRBV5-5 to TRBJ2-7, with 7 bases lining up with TRBD2. Germline V gives CDR1 SGHKS, CDR2 YYEKEE (reference sequence). Losses at the gene ends were 4 bases for V and 6 bases for J; bases not matched to a gene: 10. This CDR3 is 14 amino acids long. In DNA form, the CDR3 reads TGTGCCAGCAGCCTCGGGACTACCTCTCTCGAGCAGTACTTC. It translates to CASSLGTTSLEQYF.

This clonotype came up many times. This chain uses TRBV7-2 with TRBJ2-5, with 12 bases aligning to TRBD1. The V and J ends lost 1 base and 3 bases, in that order; junction bases with no gene match: 3. The CDR3 is 16 amino acids. CDR1 is SGHTA and CDR2 is FQGNSA in the germline V gene. CDR3 sequence (DNA): TGTGCCAGCAGCTTAGTAGGGACAGGGGGCGAAGAGACCCAGTACTTC. Its translation is CASSLVGTGGEETQYF.